A single sample gave rise to the 22 T cell receptor beta chains below, sequenced in a study of T cells after yellow fever vaccination (dated by TCRdb to the late 2010s). The sample's treatment or condition, from its label and the paper: live attenuated yellow fever vaccine strain. Library preparation employed 5' RACE. Sequencing used an Illumina HiSeq 2500. The public sequencing data were trimmed at Q25 with fastp and processed into clonotypes with MiXCR by TCRdb, which kept only in-frame beta chains. Every distinct CDR3 protein forms one entry, paired with its most common genes and DNA. The sample contains 450,000 to 550,000 distinct CDR3 sequences, about a fifth of them found a single time. Of the sample, roughly a sixth is held by the ten largest clones. The sample was PBMCs, taken less than 25 days after the first yellow fever vaccination. The receptors stem from a man in his late teens or twenties who received the YFV17D yellow fever vaccine.

This clonotype was observed at least ten times. The J gene is TRBJ1-3, the V gene TRBV20-1; D is perhaps TRBD1 (6 bases). Looked up from germline, CDR1 is DFQATT and CDR2 is SNEGSKA (reference sequence). Trimming took 0 bases from V and 4 from J, leaving 10 bases between them. CDR3 length equals 14 residues. The DNA for the CDR3 is TGCAGTGCTAGAGAATCGGGGGCAGGAAACACCATATATTTT. Translating gives CSARESGAGNTIYF.

This clonotype has a handful of counts. A read error may account for a junction end that differs from germline. The J gene is TRBJ1-1, the V gene TRBV6-1, with TRBD1 matching 10 bases. Germline V gene sequence: CDR1 MNHNS, CDR2 SASEGT. The CDR3 sequence is 14 residues long. The CDR3 loop is CASRLGQGNAEAFF. The DNA of the CDR3 is TGTGCCAGCAGGCTGGGACAGGGGAACGCTGAAGCTTTCTTT.

The CDR3 sequence: CASSLPTETGELFF. CDR3 nucleotides: TGTGCCAGCAGCCTCCCTACAGAGACCGGGGAGCTGTTTTTT. This chain links TRBV7-2 with TRBJ2-2; D unresolved. Per the germline V gene, CDR1 is SGHTA and CDR2 is FQGNSA. CDR3 length: 14 residues. The ends were cut back, 5 bases at V and 5 bases at J, with 12 bases in the middle.

The genes are TRBV28 and TRBJ2-7, with D hard to call. Deletions cut 5 bases from V and 2 bases from J, with 13 bases between. Germline loops: CDR1 MDHEN, CDR2 SYDVKM. The CDR3 extends over 14 amino acids. As DNA, the CDR3 is TGTGCCAGCAGTCCGTGTAGGACCCCCTACGAGCAGTACGTC. As protein: CASSPCRTPYEQYV.

The CDR3 DNA sequence: TGTGCCAGCAGCTTAGTAAGAGGGTCGATCTCCTACGAGCAGTACTTC. Translated: CASSLVRGSISYEQYF. The rearrangement joins TRBV7-8 to TRBJ2-7, with D tentatively TRBD2 (5 bases). The CDR3 length is 16 residues. V was clipped by 1 base and J by 0 bases, with 13 bases between them. Per germline, CDR1 SGHVS and CDR2 FQNEAQ.

This clonotype appeared a few times. The chain links TRBV2 to TRBJ1-5; 8 positions match TRBD1. After removal of 10 bases from V and 4 bases from J, the junction contained 9 bases not matched to a gene. The CDR3 spans 14 residues. The germline gives CDR1 SNHLY, CDR2 FYNNEI. Here the CDR3 DNA reads TGTGCCATTTCGGACAGGGCCTTAAATCAGCCCCAGCATTTT. Translation: CAISDRALNQPQHF. Supplemented by reference TRBV2 and TRBJ1-5, the full variable domain reads EPEVTQTPSHQVTQMGQEVILRCVPISNHLYFYWYRQILGQKVEFLVSFYNNEISEKSEIFDDQFSVERPDGSNFTLKIRSTKLEDSAMYFCAISDRALNQPQHFGDGTRLSIL.

This clonotype was detected a few times. Its ends do not fully match the called genes, so a read error is possible. The chain combines TRBV7-9 with TRBJ2-1, with D possibly being TRBD1 or TRBD2 (6 bases each). The CDR3 is 13 residues long. Looked up from germline, CDR1 is SEHNR and CDR2 is FQNEAQ (reference sequence). Here the CDR3 DNA reads TGTGCCAGCAGCTTAGTCATGTCGGGGGCGCCCCGTTTC. Translation: CASSLVMSGAPRF.

This clonotype has at least ten counts. The rearrangement uses TRBV4-1 and TRBJ2-5; no reliable D call. The length of the CDR3 is 15 residues. CDR1 is MGHRA, CDR2 YSYEKL, per germline. V lost 1 base and J lost 5, with 14 bases in between. The DNA for the CDR3 is TGCGCCAGCAGCCAAGTATTCGGGCTAGGGGAGACCCAGTACTTC. It is translated as CASSQVFGLGETQYF.

This clonotype was counted ten times or more. The J gene is TRBJ1-1, the V gene TRBV5-1; 8 nucleotides align to TRBD1. CDR3 length: 14 amino acids. Trimming at V came to 3 bases and at J to 4 bases, leaving 5 bases not matched to a gene. Germline lookup yields CDR1 SGHRS and CDR2 YFSETQ. CDR3 DNA sequence: TGCGCCAGCAGCTACAGGGGGGGGACCACTGAAGCTTTCTTT. It codes for CASSYRGGTTEAFF.

This sequence joins TRBV15 and TRBJ1-5; 7 nucleotides line up with TRBD1. This CDR3 is 14 amino acids long. Per the germline V gene, CDR1 is LNHNV and CDR2 is YYDKDF (reference sequence). Germline trimming cut 3 bases from V and 8 bases from J; bases unmatched to any gene: 7. The CDR3 DNA reads as TGTGCCACCAGCAGGGACAACAGGGGCGAGCCCCAGCATTTT. Protein sequence: CATSRDNRGEPQHF.

This clonotype was seen ten or more times. The rearrangement joins TRBV7-9 to TRBJ1-4; a possible D gene is TRBD1 (5 bases). Trimming took 3 bases from V and 2 from J, leaving 13 bases between them. Per the germline V gene, CDR1 is SEHNR and CDR2 is FQNEAQ (reference sequence). The CDR3 loop spans 16 amino acids. The DNA for the CDR3 is TGTGCCAGCAGCTTCGGTGGTTCAGGGACTAATGAAAAACTGTTTTTT. Residues: CASSFGGSGTNEKLFF. Full variable domain (outside the CDR3, taken from reference TRBV7-9 and TRBJ1-4): DTGVSQNPRHKITKRGQNVTFRCDPISEHNRLYWYRQTLGQGPEFLTYFQNEAQLEKSRLLSDRFSAERPKGSFSTLEIQRTEQGDSAMYLCASSFGGSGTNEKLFFGSGTQLSVL.

Regarding this clonotype: As the CDR3 is not closed by the conserved phenylalanine or tryptophan, this likely results from a read error. The chain carries TRBV12-3 or TRBV12-4 and TRBJ1-4; D is ambiguous. Trimming stripped 2 bases from V and 0 bases from J, with 4 bases between. The CDR3 spans 14 residues. As DNA, the CDR3 is TGTGCCAGCAGTTTACGTACAACTAATGAAAAACTGTTTTCT. Its translation: CASSLRTTNEKLFS.

This clonotype was seen only a few times. This chain links TRBV20-1 with TRBJ1-1, with D unclear. Germline CDR1 reads DFQATT; CDR2 reads SNEGSKA (reference sequence). The CDR3 loop spans 14 amino acids. V lost 1 base and J lost 1, with 10 bases in between. CDR3 bases: TGCAGTGCTAGAGGAGGGAGTGGGAACACTGAAGCTTTCTTT. Its protein product is CSARGGSGNTEAFF.

This chain uses TRBV6-2 or TRBV6-3 with TRBJ2-7; tentatively, D is TRBD2 (5 bases). The CDR3 has 16 residues. The germline CDR1 and CDR2 sequences are MNHEY and SVGEGT. Trimming took 0 bases from V and 0 from J, leaving 12 bases between them. This CDR3 reads CASSYSTRRSSYEQYV. The DNA for the CDR3 is TGTGCCAGCAGTTACTCGACACGGAGGAGCTCCTACGAGCAGTACGTC.

The chain uses TRBV12-3 or TRBV12-4 and TRBJ2-3; D gene unclear. Trimming pared 6 bases from V and 12 bases from J, leaving 19 bases between. The CDR3 totals 13 residues. The CDR3, as DNA: TGTGCCAGCAGGGACCCCGAGAAACTACGACAGTATTTT. The encoded protein is CASRDPEKLRQYF.

V gene TRBV5-4 combines with J gene TRBJ2-6; D may match TRBD1 or TRBD2 (5 bases each). V was trimmed by 5 bases and J by 3 bases, leaving 9 bases between them. The CDR3 is 14 amino acids. CDR1 is SGHNT, CDR2 YYREEE, per germline (reference sequence). CDR3 in amino acids: CASRRGGGANVLTF. The CDR3, as DNA: TGTGCCAGCAGGAGGGGTGGTGGGGCCAACGTCCTGACTTTC.

This chain uses TRBV20-1 with TRBJ2-2, with D perhaps assigned TRBD1 or TRBD2 (5 bases each). Germline CDR1 reads DFQATT; CDR2 reads SNEGSKA (reference sequence). The CDR3 runs to 13 residues. Trimming stripped 2 bases from V and 4 bases from J, with 8 bases between. CDR3 in DNA: TGCAGTGCTAGATCGGGACCCACCGGGGAGCTGTTTTTT. Its translation is CSARSGPTGELFF.

This clonotype has just a few counts. The chain carries TRBV4-3 and TRBJ2-1; 9 positions match TRBD2. CDR1 and CDR2 from the germline V gene are LGHNA and YSLEER. The CDR3 covers 15 residues. The trim removed 2 bases at V and 4 bases at J, leaving 3 bases unmatched. The CDR3 is CASSQFSGGYNEQFF. CDR3 bases: TGCGCCAGCAGCCAATTCAGCGGGGGGTACAATGAGCAGTTCTTC.

This clonotype came up a few times. The chain combines TRBV3-1 with TRBJ2-5, with D unresolved. The V and J ends lost 0 bases and 5 bases respectively, with 16 bases between them. Germline loops: CDR1 LGHDT, CDR2 YNNKEL (reference sequence). The CDR3 spans 16 residues. CDR3 DNA: TGTGCCAGCAGCCAAGATCAGGCTATAGGCAGGGAGACCCAGTACTTC. Amino acids: CASSQDQAIGRETQYF.

This clonotype was seen a single time. V and J are TRBV28 and TRBJ2-5, with D possibly TRBD1 on 5 matching bases. This CDR3 has 15 amino acids. The germline gives CDR1 MDHEN, CDR2 SYDVKM. Trimming pared 2 bases from V and 4 bases from J, leaving 14 bases between. DNA of the CDR3: TGTGCCAGCAGTTTAAGTGGACACTTTCGAGAGACCCAGTACTTC. Protein product: CASSLSGHFRETQYF.

The chain has TRBV6-5 and TRBJ2-5; a weak D match, TRBD1 (6 bases). This CDR3 has 16 residues. The germline V gene encodes CDR1 MNHEY and CDR2 SVGAGI. V dropped 0 bases and J dropped 5 bases, with 16 bases sitting between them. The CDR3, as DNA: TGTGCCAGCAGTTACTCGATTGGGGGCGCGGAGGAGACCCAGTACTTC. Translated, it gives CASSYSIGGAEETQYF.

This clonotype came up a few times. The chain is built from TRBV6-1 and TRBJ1-4; 11 positions agree with TRBD1. Trimming cost V 6 bases and J 8 bases; bases outside gene matches: 8. The CDR3 consists of 15 residues. Looked up from germline, CDR1 is MNHNS and CDR2 is SASEGT. The chain's CDR3 is CASRRTGGAREKLFF. The DNA for the CDR3 is TGTGCCAGCAGGCGGACAGGGGGCGCCAGGGAAAAACTGTTTTTT.